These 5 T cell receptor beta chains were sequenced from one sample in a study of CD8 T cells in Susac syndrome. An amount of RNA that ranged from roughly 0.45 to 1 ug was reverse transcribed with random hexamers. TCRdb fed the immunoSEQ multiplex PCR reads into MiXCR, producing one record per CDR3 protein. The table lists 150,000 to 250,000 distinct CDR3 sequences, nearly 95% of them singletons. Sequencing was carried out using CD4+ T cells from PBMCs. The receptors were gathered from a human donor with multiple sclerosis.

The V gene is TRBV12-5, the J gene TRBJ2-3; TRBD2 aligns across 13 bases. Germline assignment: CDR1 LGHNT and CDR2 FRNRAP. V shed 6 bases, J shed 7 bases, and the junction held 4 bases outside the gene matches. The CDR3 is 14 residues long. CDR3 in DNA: TGTGCTAGTGGGCACGGGACTAGCGGGAATACGCAGTATTTT. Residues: CASGHGTSGNTQYF. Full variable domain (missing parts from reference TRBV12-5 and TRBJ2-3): DARVTQTPRHKVTEMGQEVTMRCQPILGHNTVFWYRQTMMQGLELLAYFRNRAPLDDSGMPKDRFSAEMPDATLATLKIQPSEPRDSAVYFCASGHGTSGNTQYFGPGTRLTVL.

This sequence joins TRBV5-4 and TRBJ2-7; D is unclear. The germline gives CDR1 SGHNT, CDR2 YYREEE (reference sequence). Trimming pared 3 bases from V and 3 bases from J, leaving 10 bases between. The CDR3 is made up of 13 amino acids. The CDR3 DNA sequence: TGTGCCAGCAGCTCCGGAGTCAGCTACGAGCAGTACTTC. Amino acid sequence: CASSSGVSYEQYF.

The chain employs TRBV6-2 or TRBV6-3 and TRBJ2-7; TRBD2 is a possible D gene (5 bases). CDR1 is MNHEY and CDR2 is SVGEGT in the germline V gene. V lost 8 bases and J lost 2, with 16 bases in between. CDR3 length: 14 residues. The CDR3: CASATHRDTYEQYF. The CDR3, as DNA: TGTGCCAGCGCCACCCATCGGGATACCTACGAGCAGTACTTC.

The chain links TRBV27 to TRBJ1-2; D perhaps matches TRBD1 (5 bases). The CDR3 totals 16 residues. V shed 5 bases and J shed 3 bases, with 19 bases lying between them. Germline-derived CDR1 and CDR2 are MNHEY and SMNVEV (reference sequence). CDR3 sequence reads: CASSLKAAGWDYGYTF. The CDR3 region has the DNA TGTGCCAGCAGTCTGAAAGCCGCAGGGTGGGACTATGGCTACACCTTC.

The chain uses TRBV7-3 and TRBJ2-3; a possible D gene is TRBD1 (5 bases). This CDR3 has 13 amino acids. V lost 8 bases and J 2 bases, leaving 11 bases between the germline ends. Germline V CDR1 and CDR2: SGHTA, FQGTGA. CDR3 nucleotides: TGTGCCAGCGCCAAGGGGAACACAGATACGCAGTATTTT. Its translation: CASAKGNTDTQYF. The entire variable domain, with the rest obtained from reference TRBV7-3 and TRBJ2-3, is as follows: GAGVSQTPSNKVTEKGKYVELRCDPISGHTALYWYRQSLGQGPEFLIYFQGTGAADDSGLPNDRFFAVRPEGSVSTLKIQRTERGDSAVYLCASAKGNTDTQYFGPGTRLTVL.